This passage covers 8 T cell receptor beta chains from one sample sequenced in a study of human T cells and chemical hapten exposure. Time point: patch test 2, 6 weeks after DPC sensitization. The treatment is: therapeutic diphenylcyclopropenone sensitization with weekly scalp DPC. MiXCR was run by TCRdb on the RACE reads, yielding one entry per CDR3 protein. The sample records 140,000 or so distinct CDR3 sequences, over 9.5% being singletons. The sample here was whole blood, taken in connection with sensitization to the hapten diphenylcyclopropenone (DPC). These receptors were taken from a woman aged 45-65 years with alopecia areata. Some clones in this sample may be carry-over from other donors' samples.

This clonotype was detected many times. The CDR3 DNA is TGCAGTGCTAGAGATCTTCAGTTAGCTAACTATGGCTACACCTTC. It yields the protein CSARDLQLANYGYTF. The V and J genes are TRBV20-1 and TRBJ1-2; D ambiguous. Per the germline V gene, CDR1 is DFQATT and CDR2 is SNEGSKA (reference sequence). The CDR3 is made up of 15 amino acids. Deletions cut 0 bases from V and 0 bases from J, with 11 bases between.

This clonotype was counted a few times. J is TRBJ2-1 and V is TRBV24-1; D unresolved. The germline CDR1 and CDR2 sequences are KGHDR and SFDVKD. The CDR3 has 15 residues. The V end lost 4 bases, the J end lost 3 bases, and 12 bases lay between the germline ends. The CDR3 DNA follows: TGTGCCACCAGTGACCCAAGGCGCGACTACAATGAGCAGTTCTTC. Its translation is CATSDPRRDYNEQFF.

With respect to this clonotype: A read error may account for a junction end that differs from germline. The chain is built from TRBV7-8 and TRBJ1-1, with TRBD1 as a possible D gene (6 bases). From germline, CDR1 is SGHVS and CDR2 FQNEAQ. The CDR3 consists of 17 residues. The CDR3 is CASSSRRLGHQNTEPFF. The DNA of the CDR3 is TGTGCCAGCAGCTCGAGGCGGCTGGGACACCAGAACACTGAACCTTTCTTT.

This chain connects TRBV29-1 to TRBJ2-7, with D maybe TRBD2 (5 bases). CDR3 length equals 13 residues. V lost 4 bases, J lost 3 bases, and 13 bases lay in between. Germline V CDR1 and CDR2: SQVTM, ANQGSEA. CDR3 bases: TGCAGCGTTGGCAAGGGAGTCGGCTACGAGCAGTACTTC. Its translation: CSVGKGVGYEQYF.

This clonotype turned up a few times. The chain has TRBV29-1 and TRBJ1-3; the match to TRBD1 covers 7 bases. The V segment lost 7 bases and the J segment 2 bases; nucleotides outside the gene matches: 8. CDR3 length: 14 amino acids. Germline V gives CDR1 SQVTM, CDR2 ANQGSEA. The CDR3 DNA reads TGCAGCGGTAGGGCGACAGGGCCTGGAAACACCATATATTTT. Its translation is CSGRATGPGNTIYF. Using reference TRBV29-1 and TRBJ1-3 for the parts outside the CDR3, the full variable domain is SAVISQKPSRDICQRGTSLTIQCQVDSQVTMMFWYRQQPGQSLTLIATANQGSEATYESGFVIDKFPISRPNLTFSTLTVSNMSPEDSSIYLCSGRATGPGNTIYFGEGSWLTVV.

V gene TRBV6-5 combines with J gene TRBJ2-2, with 9 bases matching TRBD1. J gave up 3 bases and V 0 bases, and 8 bases lay outside the gene matches. The CDR3 has 18 residues. Looked up from germline, CDR1 is MNHEY and CDR2 is SVGAGI. The chain's CDR3 is CASSYSPNRGRDTGELFF. The CDR3 DNA is TGTGCCAGCAGTTACTCCCCGAACAGGGGGCGAGACACCGGGGAGCTGTTTTTT.

The gene calls are TRBV20-1 and TRBJ1-6, with 8 bases that match TRBD1. This CDR3 region has 15 residues. J gave up 8 bases and V 0 bases, and 6 bases lay outside the gene matches. Germline V gene lookup returns CDR1 DFQATT and CDR2 SNEGSKA (reference sequence). CDR3 protein: CSAREGTGNHSPLHF. CDR3 coding DNA: TGCAGTGCTAGAGAAGGGACAGGAAATCATTCACCCCTCCACTTT.

Many counts were recorded for this clonotype. This sequence joins TRBV19 and TRBJ2-1, with D possibly called TRBD1 or TRBD2 (6 bases each). Trimming removed 0 bases from V and 3 bases from J, with 9 bases in between. Per the germline V gene, CDR1 is LNHDA and CDR2 is SQIVND (reference sequence). The CDR3 is made up of 15 amino acids. As DNA, the CDR3 is TGTGCCAGTAGTATAGAGGGGGGCGGCTACAATGAGCAGTTCTTC. As protein: CASSIEGGGYNEQFF.